A selection of T cell receptor beta chains follows, all from one sample in a study of blood T cell repertoires in COVID-19. Clones were sequenced by immunoSEQ multiplex PCR, and TCRdb holds only the in-frame ones, with some missing. Of approximately 90,000 clones in the sample, over 75% are singletons; the top ten hold around 4.1%. Sample: peripheral blood. The receptors were sampled from a man in his sixties with acute or convalescent COVID-19. Both conserved end residues are part of each CDR3. The D gene is left open where the match is weak. Clone sizes are given selectively: once, few, many, or a class where the clone is expanded.

clone_size | j_call | d_call | v_call | cdr3_nt | cdr3_aa
. | TRBJ2-5 | TRBD2 | TRBV5-1 | TGCGCCAGCAGCTTGTTAGGGCCTTTAACGGGAGGGATCCAAGAGACCCAGTACTTC | CASSLLGPLTGGIQETQYF
once | TRBJ2-6 | TRBD2 | TRBV4-1 | TGCGCCAGCAGCCAAGCACTAGCGGGGAGCTCTGGGGCCAACGTCCTGACTTTC | CASSQALAGSSGANVLTF
. | TRBJ1-1 | . | TRBV30 | TGTGCCGGGACCGACAGTCCCCCAAACACTGAAGCTTTCTTT | CAGTDSPPNTEAFF
. | TRBJ2-3 | TRBD2 | TRBV6-5 | TGTGCAAGCTCCTGGAGCGGGAGAGGGAAAGATACGCAGTATTTT | CASSWSGRGKDTQYF
. | TRBJ2-7 | . | TRBV5-4 | TGTGCCAGCAGCCTGGGCAGGATTAACACCTACGAGCAGTACTTC | CASSLGRINTYEQYF
. | TRBJ2-2 | . | TRBV9 | TGTGCCAGCAGCCCTTACCTGGGCCTTAACACCGGGGAGCTGTTTTTT | CASSPYLGLNTGELFF
. | TRBJ2-3 | TRBD2 | TRBV29-1 | TGCAGCGTTGGGCTAGCGGGAGCAGATACGCAGTATTTT | CSVGLAGADTQYF
. | TRBJ1-3 | . | TRBV10-3 | TGTGCCATCAGGGGGCAGATTCGCCTCGGAAACACCATATATTTT | CAIRGQIRLGNTIYF
. | TRBJ1-4 | TRBD1 | TRBV2 | TGTGCCAGCAGTCCTGAAGGGGACAGCTGGAGAGAAAAACTGTTTTTT | CASSPEGDSWREKLFF
. | TRBJ2-3 | . | TRBV11-3 | TGTGCCAGCAGCTTAGGCCAGGCAACTAGCACAGATACGCAGTATTTT | CASSLGQATSTDTQYF
. | TRBJ1-2 | TRBD1 | TRBV5-4 | TGTGCCAGCAGCCCCGACAGGGAAGATGGCTACACCTTC | CASSPDREDGYTF
. | TRBJ2-3 | TRBD2 | TRBV10-3 | TGTGCCATCAAGGGAAGCGGGGGCCACGCAGATACGCAGTATTTT | CAIKGSGGHADTQYF
. | TRBJ2-5 | TRBD2 | TRBV29-1 | TGCAGCTACGGTCGCGGGGGTTCCCAAGAGACCCAGTACTTC | CSYGRGGSQETQYF
. | TRBJ1-1 | TRBD1 | TRBV11-2 | TGTGCCAGCAGCCCTTTGGACAGGCGATACATGAACACTGAAGCTTTCTTT | CASSPLDRRYMNTEAFF
. | TRBJ2-5 | . | TRBV4-1 | TGCGCCAGCAGCCTCCAACAAGAGACCCAGTACTTC | CASSLQQETQYF
few | TRBJ1-1 | . | TRBV7-8 | TGTGCCAGCAGCCATGGACAAGGGGCCTCCACTGAAGCTTTCTTT | CASSHGQGASTEAFF
. | TRBJ1-3 | TRBD1 | TRBV19 | TGTGCCAGTAGGGACAGGGTAACCTTCTCTGGAAACACCATATATTTT | CASRDRVTFSGNTIYF
. | TRBJ2-6 | . | TRBV7-2 | TGTGCCAGCAGCCAAACGGGGGGCGCTGGGGCCAACGTCCTGACTTTC | CASSQTGGAGANVLTF
. | TRBJ2-5 | . | TRBV6-1 | TGTGCCAGCAATGAAGGGACTTCCCAAGAGACCCAGTACTTC | CASNEGTSQETQYF
. | TRBJ2-7 | TRBD2 | TRBV19 | TGTGCCAGTAGTATTGGACTAGCGGATGGAATATCCTACGAGCAGTACTTC | CASSIGLADGISYEQYF
. | TRBJ2-7 | TRBD2 | TRBV3-1/TRBV3-2 | TGTGCCAGCAGCCTCGGACTAGCGGGCCACGAGCAGTACTTC | CASSLGLAGHEQYF
. | TRBJ1-1 | . | TRBV11-2 | TGTGCCAGCAGCCGGACACAGAACACTGAAGCTTTCTTT | CASSRTQNTEAFF
. | TRBJ2-7 | TRBD1 | TRBV7-2 | TGTGCCAGCAGTAAGGACAGGGCCTTCTACGAGCAGTACTTC | CASSKDRAFYEQYF
. | TRBJ1-1 | . | TRBV5-1 | TGCGCCAGCAGCCTCCAGGGGTGGACTGAAGCTTTCTTT | CASSLQGWTEAFF
. | TRBJ1-1 | TRBD1 | TRBV18 | TGTGCCAGCTCACCACCGAAGGGGGCCCGAATCTCGAACACTGAAGCTTTCTTT | CASSPPKGARISNTEAFF
. | TRBJ2-6 | TRBD1 | TRBV14 | TGTGCCAGCAGCGCCGGGACAGGCCGCTCTGGGGCCAACGTCCTGACTTTC | CASSAGTGRSGANVLTF
. | TRBJ1-5 | TRBD1 | TRBV19 | TGTGCCAGTTCACAGGGGGCAGATCAGCCCCAGCATTTT | CASSQGADQPQHF
. | TRBJ1-5 | TRBD1 | TRBV10-3 | TGTGCCATTACCTCCGGGACAGAGGGGCAGCCCCAGCATTTT | CAITSGTEGQPQHF
. | TRBJ1-1 | . | TRBV7-3 | TGTGCCAGCAGCCGCGGACAGAACACTGAAGCTTTCTTT | CASSRGQNTEAFF
. | TRBJ1-1 | . | TRBV29-1 | TGCAGCGCCTGGGGAGACAACATGAACACTGAAGCTTTCTTT | CSAWGDNMNTEAFF
. | TRBJ2-1 | TRBD1 | TRBV5-1 | TGCGCCAGCAGCTCAGGACAGGGCTCCTACAATGAGCAGTTCTTC | CASSSGQGSYNEQFF
. | TRBJ1-4 | TRBD1 | TRBV2 | TGTGCCAGCAAGGACAGGGGCATGGAAAAACTGTTTTTT | CASKDRGMEKLFF
. | TRBJ2-2 | TRBD2 | TRBV9 | TGTGCCAGCAGCGTAAGAATAGCGGGGTTCACCGGGGAGCTGTTTTTT | CASSVRIAGFTGELFF
. | TRBJ1-4 | . | TRBV5-5 | TGTGCCAGCAGCTTGGGGGCGGGAACTAATGAAAAACTGTTTTTT | CASSLGAGTNEKLFF
. | TRBJ1-4 | TRBD1 | TRBV11-2 | TGTGCCAGCAGCTTCGACAGGGGACCTAATGAAAAACTGTTTTTT | CASSFDRGPNEKLFF
few | TRBJ1-5 | . | TRBV6-6 | TGTGCCAGCAGTTATGGGCAGTCCAATCAGCCCCAGCATTTT | CASSYGQSNQPQHF
. | TRBJ1-2 | TRBD1 | TRBV30 | TGTGCCTGGAGTGTACTCGGACAGGGGGATTATGGCTACACCTTC | CAWSVLGQGDYGYTF
. | TRBJ1-1 | . | TRBV18 | TGTGCCAGCTCACTCGGGGGGAACACTGAAGCTTTCTTT | CASSLGGNTEAFF
. | TRBJ1-1 | . | TRBV6-1 | TGTGCCAGCAGTGAATTGGGCGAAGCTTTCTTT | CASSELGEAFF
. | TRBJ2-1 | . | TRBV3-1/TRBV3-2 | TGTGCCAGCAGCCTCCTAGGGGCTGATGAGCAGTTCTTC | CASSLLGADEQFF
. | TRBJ2-7 | . | TRBV5-4 | TGTGCCAGCAGCTTGGAATCAGGGAAGGCCTACGAGCAGTACTTC | CASSLESGKAYEQYF
. | TRBJ2-6 | . | TRBV9 | TGTGCCAGCCTCAGCTCTGGGGCCAACGTCCTGACTTTC | CASLSSGANVLTF
few | TRBJ2-7 | . | TRBV6-5 | TGTGCCAGCAGGAGGCAGGAGGAATCCTACGAGCAGTACTTC | CASRRQEESYEQYF
. | TRBJ2-1 | TRBD1 | TRBV11-2 | TGTGCCAGCAGCTTCCGCAGGGGGCTCTACAATGAGCAGTTCTTC | CASSFRRGLYNEQFF
once | TRBJ1-5 | TRBD1 | TRBV19 | TGTGCCAGTCGGGACAGACTCAATCAGCCCCAGCATTTT | CASRDRLNQPQHF
. | TRBJ1-5 | . | TRBV6-5 | TGTGCCAGCAGTTACGCTAGGGACACTAATCAGCCCCAGCATTTT | CASSYARDTNQPQHF
. | TRBJ2-1 | TRBD2 | TRBV6-2/TRBV6-3 | TGTGCCAGCAGTTTCGGGACTAGCGGGAGTCTCTATGAGCAGTTCTTC | CASSFGTSGSLYEQFF
. | TRBJ1-3 | TRBD1 | TRBV4-1 | TGCGCCAGCAGCCAACACCGGAGGGACAGAACGCGTAGGTCTGGAAACACCATATATTTT | CASSQHRRDRTRRSGNTIYF
. | TRBJ2-3 | TRBD1 | TRBV2 | TGTGCCAGCAGACAGGGGAGCACAGATACGCAGTATTTT | CASRQGSTDTQYF
. | TRBJ2-5 | TRBD2 | TRBV15 | TGTGCCACCAGCAGTTGGTCGAGCGGGAGGGGGGAGACCCAGTACTTC | CATSSWSSGRGETQYF
. | TRBJ1-1 | TRBD1 | TRBV6-5 | TGTGCCAGCAGTCTGGAGGGGGCAATCACTGAAGCTTTCTTT | CASSLEGAITEAFF